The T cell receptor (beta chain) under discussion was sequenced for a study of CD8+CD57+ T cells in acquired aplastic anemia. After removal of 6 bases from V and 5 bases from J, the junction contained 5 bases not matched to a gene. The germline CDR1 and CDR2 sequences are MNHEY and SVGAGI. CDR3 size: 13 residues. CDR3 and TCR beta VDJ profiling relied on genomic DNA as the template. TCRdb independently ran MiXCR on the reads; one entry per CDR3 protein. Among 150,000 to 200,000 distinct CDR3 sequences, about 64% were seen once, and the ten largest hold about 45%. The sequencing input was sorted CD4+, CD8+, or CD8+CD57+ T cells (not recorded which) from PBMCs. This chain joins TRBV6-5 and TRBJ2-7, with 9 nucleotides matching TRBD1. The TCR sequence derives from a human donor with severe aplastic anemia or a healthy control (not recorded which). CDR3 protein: CASRRQGGHEQYF. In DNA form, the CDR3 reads TGTGCCAGCAGGCGACAGGGGGGACACGAGCAGTACTTC.